The 10 T cell receptor beta chains in this list originate from one sample, sequenced in a study of blood T cell repertoires in COVID-19. Sequencing was performed with immunoSEQ multiplex PCR; in TCRdb, only in-frame clones are kept and a portion is missing. The sample has about 190,000 clones; 88% are singletons. Specimen: peripheral blood. The source of these receptors is a man in his forties or fifties with active or convalescent COVID-19.

This sequence joins TRBV27 and TRBJ2-2, with unresolved D. With 0 bases removed from V and 7 bases from J, the gap between germline ends came to 18 bases. Germline V gives CDR1 MNHEY, CDR2 SMNVEV (reference sequence). The length of the CDR3 is 17 residues. Here the CDR3 DNA reads TGTGCCAGCAGTTTATCTCTCTCTTCTGGGCGTATCGGGGAGCTGTTTTTT. This gives the protein CASSLSLSSGRIGELFF.

This chain connects TRBV12-3 or TRBV12-4 to TRBJ1-6; a weak D match, TRBD1 (6 bases). Between the trimmed V and J ends, which lost 7 bases and 8 bases, there was a span of 12 bases. This CDR3 is built from 13 residues. For the CDR3, the DNA is TGTGCCAGCACCCGAGGGGGGGATTCACCCCTCCACTTT. Protein product: CASTRGGDSPLHF.

The V gene is TRBV6-5, the J gene TRBJ2-6; 11 nucleotides align to TRBD1. V gave up 10 bases and J gave up 4 bases; unmatched junction bases: 6. The V gene's germline CDR1 is MNHEY and CDR2 SVGAGI. CDR3 length: 15 amino acids. The CDR3 spells CATQDRGPGANVLTF. CDR3 coding DNA: TGTGCCACCCAGGACAGGGGGCCAGGGGCCAACGTCCTGACTTTC.

This clone was seen a few times. The J gene is TRBJ2-1, the V gene TRBV11-2; D may be TRBD1 (5 bases). Trimming took off 2 bases at V and 10 bases at J, with 12 bases between the two ends. The length of the CDR3 is 13 residues. Germline assignment: CDR1 SGHAT and CDR2 FQNNGV. CDR3 in amino acids: CASSLRTTAEQFF. CDR3 DNA: TGTGCCAGCAGCTTAAGGACGACAGCCGAGCAGTTCTTC.

This rearrangement joins TRBV30 to TRBJ1-2; 8 positions agree with TRBD1. This CDR3 spans 15 amino acids. Germline V lookup: CDR1 GTSNPN, CDR2 SVGIG (reference sequence). Germline trimming cut 1 base from V and 4 bases from J; bases unmatched to any gene: 8. The CDR3 is CAWSGGDRGPYGYTF. The CDR3, as DNA: TGTGCCTGGAGTGGGGGCGACAGGGGACCCTATGGCTACACCTTC. Together with reference TRBV30 and TRBJ1-2, the CDR3 gives the full variable domain: SQTIHQWPATLVQPVGSPLSLECTVEGTSNPNLYWYRQAAGRGLQLLFYSVGIGQISSEVPQNLSASRPQDRQFILSSKKLLLSDSGFYLCAWSGGDRGPYGYTFGSGTRLTVV.

In this sample, this clone turned up once. The chain recombines TRBV9 with TRBJ2-2; a possible D gene is TRBD2 (5 bases). V lost 0 bases and J 3 bases, leaving 9 bases between the germline ends. Per the germline V gene, CDR1 is SGDLS and CDR2 is YYNGEE. CDR3 length equals 15 residues. Written as DNA, the CDR3 is TGTGCCAGCAGCGTAGCCCTCGGGGACACCGGGGAGCTGTTTTTT. It encodes CASSVALGDTGELFF.

This chain uses TRBV29-1 with TRBJ1-1; D unresolved. Germline V gives CDR1 SQVTM, CDR2 ANQGSEA. This CDR3 is built from 14 residues. The V end was cut by 8 bases, the J end by 0 bases, with 16 bases between. The CDR3: CSIRREYMNTEAFF. For the CDR3, the DNA is TGCAGCATAAGACGGGAGTACATGAACACTGAAGCTTTCTTT.

The rearrangement joins TRBV5-4 to TRBJ2-7, with TRBD2 matching over 15 bases. J gave up 3 bases and V 3 bases, and 4 bases lay outside the gene matches. The CDR3 covers 16 residues. From germline, CDR1 is SGHNT and CDR2 YYREEE (reference sequence). The CDR3, as DNA: TGTGCCAGCAGCTGGGGGACTAGCGGGGGGCTCTACGAGCAGTACTTC. Its translation is CASSWGTSGGLYEQYF.

The V call is TRBV5-1, the J call TRBJ2-7; 7 nucleotides match TRBD1. This CDR3 spans 13 amino acids. V lost 4 bases and J lost 2; bases outside the gene matches: 3. Germline V lookup: CDR1 SGHRS, CDR2 YFSETQ. As DNA, the CDR3 is TGCGCCAGCAGCCCGGACAGGCCCTACGAGCAGTACTTC. Its protein product is CASSPDRPYEQYF.

The rearrangement links TRBV18 to TRBJ2-5, with TRBD2 identical over 13 bases. The length of the CDR3 is 15 residues. V gave up 3 bases and J gave up 3 bases; unmatched junction bases: 1. Germline CDR1 KGHSH, CDR2 LQKENI. As DNA, the CDR3 is TGTGCCAGCTCACCGACTAGCGGGGGGAAAGAGACCCAGTACTTC. Encoded protein: CASSPTSGGKETQYF.